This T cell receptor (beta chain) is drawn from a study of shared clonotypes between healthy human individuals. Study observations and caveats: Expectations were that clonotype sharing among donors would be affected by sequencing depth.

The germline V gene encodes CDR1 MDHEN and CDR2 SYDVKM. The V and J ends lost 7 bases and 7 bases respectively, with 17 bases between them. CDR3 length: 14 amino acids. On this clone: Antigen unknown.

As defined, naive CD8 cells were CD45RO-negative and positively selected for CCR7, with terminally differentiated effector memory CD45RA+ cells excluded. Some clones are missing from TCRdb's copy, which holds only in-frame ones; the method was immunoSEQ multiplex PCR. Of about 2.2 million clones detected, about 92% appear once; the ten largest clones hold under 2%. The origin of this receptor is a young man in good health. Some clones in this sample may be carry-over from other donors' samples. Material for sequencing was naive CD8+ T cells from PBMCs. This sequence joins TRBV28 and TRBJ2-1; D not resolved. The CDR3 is CASTREQFYNEQFF. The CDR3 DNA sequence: TGTGCCAGCACCCGAGAGCAGTTCTATAATGAGCAGTTCTTC.